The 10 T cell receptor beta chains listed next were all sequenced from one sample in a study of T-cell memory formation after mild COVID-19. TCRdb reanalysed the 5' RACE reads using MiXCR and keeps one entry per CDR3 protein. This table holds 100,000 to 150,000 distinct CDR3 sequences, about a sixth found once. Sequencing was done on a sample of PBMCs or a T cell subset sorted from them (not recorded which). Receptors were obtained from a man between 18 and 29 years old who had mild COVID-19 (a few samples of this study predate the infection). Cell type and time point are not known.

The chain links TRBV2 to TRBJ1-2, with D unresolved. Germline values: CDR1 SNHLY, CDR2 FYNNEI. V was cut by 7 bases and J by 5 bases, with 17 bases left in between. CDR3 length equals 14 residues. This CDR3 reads CASKTKMGIYGYTF. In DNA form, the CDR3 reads TGTGCCAGCAAAACCAAAATGGGCATATATGGCTACACCTTC.

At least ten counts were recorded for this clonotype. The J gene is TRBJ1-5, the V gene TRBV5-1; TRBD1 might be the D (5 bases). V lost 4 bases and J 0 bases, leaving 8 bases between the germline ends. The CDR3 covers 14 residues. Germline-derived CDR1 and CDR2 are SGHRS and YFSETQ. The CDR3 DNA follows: TGCGCCAGCAGCCCCGACAGTAGCAATCAGCCCCAGCATTTT. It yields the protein CASSPDSSNQPQHF.

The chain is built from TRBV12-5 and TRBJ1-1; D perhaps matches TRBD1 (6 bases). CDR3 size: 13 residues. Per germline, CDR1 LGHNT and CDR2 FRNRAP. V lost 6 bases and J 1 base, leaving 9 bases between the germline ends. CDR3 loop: CASGRQANTEAFF. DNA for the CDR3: TGTGCTAGTGGGAGACAGGCGAACACTGAAGCTTTCTTT.

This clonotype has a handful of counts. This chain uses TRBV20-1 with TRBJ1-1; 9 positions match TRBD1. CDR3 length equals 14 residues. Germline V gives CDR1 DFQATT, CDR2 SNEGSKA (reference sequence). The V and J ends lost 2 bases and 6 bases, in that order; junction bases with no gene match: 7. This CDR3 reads CSARPGQGVPEAFF. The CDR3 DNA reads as TGCAGTGCTAGACCGGGACAGGGAGTCCCTGAAGCTTTCTTT.

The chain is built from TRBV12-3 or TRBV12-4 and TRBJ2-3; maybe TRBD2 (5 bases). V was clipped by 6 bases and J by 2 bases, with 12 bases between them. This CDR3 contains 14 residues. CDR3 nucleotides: TGTGCCAGCAGCATGAGCGGAACCACAGATACGCAGTATTTT. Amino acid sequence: CASSMSGTTDTQYF.

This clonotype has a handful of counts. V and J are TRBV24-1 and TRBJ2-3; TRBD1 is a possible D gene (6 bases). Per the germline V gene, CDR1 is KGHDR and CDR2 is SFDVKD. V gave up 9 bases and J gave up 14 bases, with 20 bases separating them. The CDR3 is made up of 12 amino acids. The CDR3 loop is CATWLRGRVGYF. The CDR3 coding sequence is TGTGCCACCTGGCTCAGGGGCAGGGTGGGGTATTTT.

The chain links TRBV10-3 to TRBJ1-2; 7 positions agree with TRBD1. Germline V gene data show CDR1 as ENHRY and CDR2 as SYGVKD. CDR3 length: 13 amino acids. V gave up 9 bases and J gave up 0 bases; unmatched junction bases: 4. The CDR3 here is CAIRTGANYGYTF. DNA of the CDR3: TGTGCCATTCGGACAGGAGCTAACTATGGCTACACCTTC.

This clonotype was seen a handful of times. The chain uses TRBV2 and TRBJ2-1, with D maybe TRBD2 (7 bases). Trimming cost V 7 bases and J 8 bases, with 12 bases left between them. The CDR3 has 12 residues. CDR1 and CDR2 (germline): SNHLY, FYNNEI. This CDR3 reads CASKGEGDEQFF. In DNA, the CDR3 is TGTGCCAGCAAGGGGGAGGGCGATGAGCAGTTCTTC.

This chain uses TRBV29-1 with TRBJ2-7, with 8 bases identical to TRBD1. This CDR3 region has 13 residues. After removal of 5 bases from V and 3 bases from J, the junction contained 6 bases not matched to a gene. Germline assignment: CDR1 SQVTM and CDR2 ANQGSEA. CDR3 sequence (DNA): TGCAGCGTTAGCGTGGACAGGGTCTACGAGCAGTACTTC. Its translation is CSVSVDRVYEQYF.

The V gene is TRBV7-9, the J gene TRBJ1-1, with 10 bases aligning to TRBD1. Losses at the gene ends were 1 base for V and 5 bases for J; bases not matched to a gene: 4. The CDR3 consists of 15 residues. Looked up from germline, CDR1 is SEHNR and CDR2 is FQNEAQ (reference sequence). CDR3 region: CASSLVGQGRTEAFF. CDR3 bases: TGTGCCAGCAGCTTAGTGGGACAGGGGAGGACTGAAGCTTTCTTT.